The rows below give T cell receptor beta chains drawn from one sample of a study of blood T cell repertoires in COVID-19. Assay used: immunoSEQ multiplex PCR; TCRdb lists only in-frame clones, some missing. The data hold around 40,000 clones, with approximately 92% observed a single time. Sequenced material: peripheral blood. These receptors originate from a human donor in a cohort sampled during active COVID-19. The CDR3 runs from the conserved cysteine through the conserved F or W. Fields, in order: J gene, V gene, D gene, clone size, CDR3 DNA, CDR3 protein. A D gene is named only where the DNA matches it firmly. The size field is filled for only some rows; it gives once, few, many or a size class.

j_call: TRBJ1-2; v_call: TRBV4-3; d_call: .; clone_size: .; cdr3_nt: TGCGCCAGCAGCCAAGATGTACAGGGCTACTATGGCTACACCTTC; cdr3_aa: CASSQDVQGYYGYTF
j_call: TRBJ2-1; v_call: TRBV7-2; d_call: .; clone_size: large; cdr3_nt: TGTGCCAGCAGCTTACACCAGAACGATGAGCAGTTCTTC; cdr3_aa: CASSLHQNDEQFF
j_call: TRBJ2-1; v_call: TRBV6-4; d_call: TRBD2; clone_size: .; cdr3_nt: TGTGCCAGCCGGAGTAGCGGGGGGGCCCTCGAGCAGTTCTTC; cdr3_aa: CASRSSGGALEQFF
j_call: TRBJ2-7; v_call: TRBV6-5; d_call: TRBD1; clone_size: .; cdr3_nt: TGTGCCAGCAGTTACCTCTCTGGGACAGACTCCTACGAGCAGTACTTC; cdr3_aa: CASSYLSGTDSYEQYF
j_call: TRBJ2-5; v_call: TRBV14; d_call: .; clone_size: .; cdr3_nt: TGTGCCAGCAGCCAAGGAGTGAAGGAGACCCAGTACTTC; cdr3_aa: CASSQGVKETQYF
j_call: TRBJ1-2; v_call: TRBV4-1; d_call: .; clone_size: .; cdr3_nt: TGCGCCAGCAGCCAAGAAGGGGCAGGCGTAGGCTACACCTTC; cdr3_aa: CASSQEGAGVGYTF
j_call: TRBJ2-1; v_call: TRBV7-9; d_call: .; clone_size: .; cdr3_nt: TGTGCCAGCAGCTCTACCCTAGGTGAGCAGTTCTTC; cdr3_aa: CASSSTLGEQFF
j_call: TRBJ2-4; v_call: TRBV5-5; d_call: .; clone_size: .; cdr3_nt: TGTGCCAGCAGCCCCTCCGATGTCGCGGGTCGGGAACTAGCCAAAAACATTCAGTACTTC; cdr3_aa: CASSPSDVAGRELAKNIQYF
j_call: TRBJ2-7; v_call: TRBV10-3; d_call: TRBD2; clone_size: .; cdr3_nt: TGTGCCATCAGATCGAGCGGGGGCGACTCCTACGAGCAGTACTTC; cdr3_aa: CAIRSSGGDSYEQYF
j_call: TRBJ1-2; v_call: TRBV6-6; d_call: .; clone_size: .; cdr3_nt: TGTGCCAGCAGTTATCGCGAGGGTCTTGGCTACACCTTC; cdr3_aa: CASSYREGLGYTF
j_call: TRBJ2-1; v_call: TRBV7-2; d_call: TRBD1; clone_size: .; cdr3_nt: TGTGCCAGCAGCTTGGGACAGGGGGCGCGGAATGAGCAGTTCTTC; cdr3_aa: CASSLGQGARNEQFF
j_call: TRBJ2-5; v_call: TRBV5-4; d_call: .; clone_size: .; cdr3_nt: TGTGCCAGCAGCAGAGGGGGGGCAGACGAGACCCAGTACTTC; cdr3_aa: CASSRGGADETQYF
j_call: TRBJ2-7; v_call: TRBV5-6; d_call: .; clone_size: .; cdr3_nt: TGTGCCAGCAGCTTGGCCCCTAGAGGCGAGCAGTACTTC; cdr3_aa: CASSLAPRGEQYF
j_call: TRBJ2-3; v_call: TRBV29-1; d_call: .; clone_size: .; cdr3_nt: TGCAGCGTTGAAGGATCAGCAGATACGCAGTATTTT; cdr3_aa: CSVEGSADTQYF
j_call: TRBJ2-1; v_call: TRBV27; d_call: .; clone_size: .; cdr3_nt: TGTGCCAGCAGTTTAGGATTGGGCCCGGACAATGAGCAGTTCTTC; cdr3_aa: CASSLGLGPDNEQFF
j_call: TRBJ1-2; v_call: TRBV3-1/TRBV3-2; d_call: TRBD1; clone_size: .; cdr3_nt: TGTGCCAGCACCTCTCAGGGGGCCTATGGCTACACCTTC; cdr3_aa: CASTSQGAYGYTF
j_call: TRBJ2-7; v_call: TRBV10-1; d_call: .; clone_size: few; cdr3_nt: TGCGCCAGCAGTGATTCTAACGAGCAGTACTTC; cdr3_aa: CASSDSNEQYF
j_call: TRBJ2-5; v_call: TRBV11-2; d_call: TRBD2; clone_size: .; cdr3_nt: TGTGCCAGCAGCCTCCGGACTAGCGGGGGGCTCGAGACCCAGTACTTC; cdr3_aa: CASSLRTSGGLETQYF
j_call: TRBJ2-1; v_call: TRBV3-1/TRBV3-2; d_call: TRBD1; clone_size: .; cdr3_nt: TGTGCCAGCAGCCAAGCGTCGACAGGGGTCAATGAGCAGTTCTTC; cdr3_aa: CASSQASTGVNEQFF
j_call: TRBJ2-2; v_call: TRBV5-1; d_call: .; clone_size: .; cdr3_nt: TGCGCCAGCAGCTTGGCGGGGACCGGGGAGCTGTTTTTT; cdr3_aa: CASSLAGTGELFF
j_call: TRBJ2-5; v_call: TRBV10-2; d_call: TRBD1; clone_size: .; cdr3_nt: TGCGCCAGCAAAGACAGGGGGCACAACCAAGAGACCCAGTACTTC; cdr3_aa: CASKDRGHNQETQYF
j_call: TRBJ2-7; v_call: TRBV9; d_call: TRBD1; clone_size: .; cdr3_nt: TGTGCCAGCAGCGACCCCGGGACAGCCCGCTCCGAGCAGTACTTC; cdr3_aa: CASSDPGTARSEQYF
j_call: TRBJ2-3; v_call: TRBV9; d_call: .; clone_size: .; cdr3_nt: TGTGCCAGCAGCGTAGGGCCGGGTACTAGCACAGATACGCAGTATTTT; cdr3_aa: CASSVGPGTSTDTQYF
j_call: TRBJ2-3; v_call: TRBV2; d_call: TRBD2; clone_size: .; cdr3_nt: TGTGCCAGCAATATAGCGGGGGGCCGGGCAGATACGCAGTATTTT; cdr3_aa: CASNIAGGRADTQYF
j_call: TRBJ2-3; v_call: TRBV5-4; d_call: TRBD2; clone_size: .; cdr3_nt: TGTGCCAGCAGCCGGGGGGCAGATACGCAGTATTTT; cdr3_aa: CASSRGADTQYF
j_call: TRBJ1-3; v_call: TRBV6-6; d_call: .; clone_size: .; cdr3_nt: TGTGCCAGCAGTCCCAGGGGCTACTCTGGAAACACCATATATTTT; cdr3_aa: CASSPRGYSGNTIYF
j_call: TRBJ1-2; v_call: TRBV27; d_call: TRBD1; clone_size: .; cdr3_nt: TGTGCCAGCAGTACTGGACAGGGGGGTTGGGGCTACACCTTC; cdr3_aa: CASSTGQGGWGYTF
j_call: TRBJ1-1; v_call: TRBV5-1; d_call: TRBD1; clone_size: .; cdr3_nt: TGCGCCAGCAGCCCAAGGACAGGAGCCTTGAACACTGAAGCTTTCTTT; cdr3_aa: CASSPRTGALNTEAFF
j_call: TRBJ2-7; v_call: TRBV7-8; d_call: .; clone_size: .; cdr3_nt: TGTGCCAGCAGCGCCCTCCGCAGGGGCTACGAGCAGTACTTC; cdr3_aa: CASSALRRGYEQYF
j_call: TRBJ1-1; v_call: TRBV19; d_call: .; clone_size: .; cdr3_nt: TGTGCCAGTAGCGCCACTAGGAACACTGAAGCTTTCTTT; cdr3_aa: CASSATRNTEAFF
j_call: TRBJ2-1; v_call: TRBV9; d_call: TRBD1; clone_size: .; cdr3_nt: TGTGCCAGCAACCCCCTTGCAGGGGGTCTTAAGAATGAGCAGTTCTTC; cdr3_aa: CASNPLAGGLKNEQFF
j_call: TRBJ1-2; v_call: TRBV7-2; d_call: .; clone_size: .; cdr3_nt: TGTGCCAGCAGTCCCGACAGGAACTATGGCTACACCTTC; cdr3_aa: CASSPDRNYGYTF